Each of the 9 T cell receptor beta chains below was sequenced from the same sample in a study of CD8 T cells in ankylosing spondylitis. Study findings and constraints: Among TCR beta sequences, a motif of several highly homologous variants appeared characteristic of ankylosing spondylitis blood.

Which antigens these TCRs recognize remains unknown. TCRdb processed the 5' RACE reads anew with MiXCR; each CDR3 protein has one entry. The sample lists over 600,000 distinct CDR3 sequences, around a fifth seen once, with 15% to 20% in the top ten. What was sequenced was blood, either unsorted or a sorted T cell fraction (not recorded which). These receptors were collected from a male donor with ankylosing spondylitis.

The chain couples TRBV20-1 to TRBJ2-3; a weak D match, TRBD2 (6 bases). CDR1 and CDR2 from the germline V gene are DFQATT and SNEGSKA (reference sequence). The CDR3 has 16 amino acids. Trimming cost V 5 bases and J 0 bases, with 18 bases left between them. The CDR3 DNA follows: TGCAGTGCTGAATCGCACCTAGCGATAAGCACAGATACGCAGTATTTT. It translates to CSAESHLAISTDTQYF.

The genes are TRBV9 and TRBJ1-1, with D maybe TRBD1 (6 bases). Germline-derived CDR1 and CDR2 are SGDLS and YYNGEE. The CDR3 spans 15 residues. V was cut by 0 bases and J by 1 base, with 10 bases left in between. As DNA, the CDR3 is TGTGCCAGCAGCGTAGAAGGGACAAAGAACACTGAAGCTTTCTTT. Its translation: CASSVEGTKNTEAFF.

This chain connects TRBV30 to TRBJ2-7; D not certain. The CDR3 has 13 residues. Trimming removed 0 bases at V and 6 bases at J, with 12 bases between. From germline, CDR1 is GTSNPN and CDR2 SVGIG (reference sequence). The CDR3 region has the DNA TGTGCCTGGAGTGTCGTGGGCCTCTCCGAGCAGTACTTC. Protein: CAWSVVGLSEQYF.

This clonotype has only a few counts. The V call is TRBV12-3 or TRBV12-4, the J call TRBJ1-2; D unclear. V lost 2 bases and J lost 7, with 11 bases in between. There are 13 residues in the CDR3. CDR3 DNA: TGTGCCAGCAGTTTAAAGGGCCGCCCTGGCTACACCTTC. This translates into CASSLKGRPGYTF.

This clonotype was counted between two and nine times. The V call is TRBV4-1, the J call TRBJ2-5, with D unclear. V lost 2 bases and J lost 4, with 14 bases in between. The CDR3 contains 15 residues. CDR1 and CDR2 from the germline V gene are MGHRA and YSYEKL. DNA of the CDR3: TGCGCCAGCAGCCAAAGCCAAACCTTAGGAGAGACCCAGTACTTC. Amino acid sequence: CASSQSQTLGETQYF.

A few counts support this clonotype. V is TRBV12-3 or TRBV12-4 and J is TRBJ2-5; either TRBD1 or TRBD2 may supply D (5 bases each). The CDR3 is 14 residues long. Trimming pared 6 bases from V and 4 bases from J, leaving 15 bases between. CDR3 protein: CASSQSRDGETQYF. In nucleotides, the CDR3 is TGTGCCAGCAGCCAATCCAGGGACGGAGAGACCCAGTACTTC.

This clonotype was detected a few times. The chain has TRBV6-5 and TRBJ2-4; 7 nucleotides match TRBD1. The CDR3 spans 19 residues. Germline lookup yields CDR1 MNHEY and CDR2 SVGAGI. The trim removed 3 bases at V and 0 bases at J, leaving 14 bases unmatched. The CDR3 region is CASSYSPGQTILAKNIQYF. CDR3 DNA sequence: TGTGCCAGCAGTTATTCCCCGGGACAGACCATTTTAGCCAAAAACATTCAGTACTTC.

This clonotype was detected only a few times. The V call is TRBV5-1, the J call TRBJ1-5; TRBD1 might be the D (5 bases). CDR1 is SGHRS and CDR2 is YFSETQ in the germline V gene. CDR3 size: 16 residues. V gave up 6 bases and J gave up 2 bases, with 18 bases separating them. The CDR3 loop is CASKPSAGEGNQPQHF. Here the CDR3 DNA reads TGCGCCAGCAAGCCCTCGGCGGGGGAAGGCAATCAGCCCCAGCATTTT.

The rearrangement links TRBV2 to TRBJ2-1, with D possibly being TRBD1 (5 bases). Trimming stripped 1 base from V and 0 bases from J, with 13 bases between. Germline values: CDR1 SNHLY, CDR2 FYNNEI. The CDR3 runs 17 residues. The CDR3: CASSEEGGASSYNEQFF. CDR3 sequence (DNA): TGTGCCAGCAGTGAAGAAGGTGGGGCTAGCTCCTACAATGAGCAGTTCTTC.